This T cell receptor (beta chain) was sequenced in a study of shared clonotypes between healthy human individuals. Study-wide points: It was anticipated that sequencing depth would influence how many clonotypes donors shared. The study drew on few donors, limiting represented genetic and exposure-history diversity.

Assay: immunoSEQ multiplex PCR; the TCRdb copy retains only in-frame clones and omits some. The sample shows about 470,000 clones, around 75% of them seen only once. Comment on this clone: Its antigen is unknown.

Trimming at V came to 3 bases and at J to 3 bases, leaving 10 bases not matched to a gene. Germline CDR1 is SGHAT and CDR2 is FQDESV (reference sequence). This CDR3 has 17 amino acids. This TCR was sampled from a woman aged 35 to 49 in good health. Some clones in this sample may be carry-over from other donors' samples. The chain employs TRBV11-1 and TRBJ2-3; 9 nucleotides agree with TRBD2. Sequenced material: PBMCs. The chain's CDR3 is CASSFGAGGPSTDTQYF. The CDR3 DNA is TGTGCCAGCAGCTTTGGGGCGGGAGGGCCCTCGACAGATACGCAGTATTTT.